These T cell receptor beta chains were read from a single sample in a study of T cells in Graves' hyperthyroidism and ophthalmopathy. Each CDR3 protein is one row after TCRdb ran MiXCR on the multiplex PCR reads. In the table there are over 700,000 distinct CDR3 sequences, 35% to 45% of which are singletons. The sequenced sample was blood. The receptors come from a man aged 18 to 30 with Graves' hyperthyroidism. The CDR3 runs from the conserved cysteine through the conserved F or W. The D gene is left open where the match is weak. Size is stated for part of the rows, as once, few or many counts, or as a class when the clone is expanded.

D gene | J gene | V gene | clone size | CDR3 DNA | CDR3 protein
TRBD1 | TRBJ1-2 | TRBV19 | many | TGTGCCAGTAGTGCCACGGACAGGGGGCCTGGCTACACCTTC | CASSATDRGPGYTF
TRBD2 | TRBJ2-2 | TRBV9 | . | TGTGCCAGCAGCGCGGGGGGACTGAACACCGGGGAGCTGTTTTTT | CASSAGGLNTGELFF
. | TRBJ2-7 | TRBV5-1 | few | TGTGCCAGCAGCTTGTGGGGCAGCACCTCCTACGAGCAGTACTTC | CASSLWGSTSYEQYF
TRBD1 | TRBJ1-5 | TRBV5-1 | few | TGCGCCAGCAGTGACCAGGGGGGGGAGGGTCAGCCCCAGCATTTT | CASSDQGGEGQPQHF
TRBD1 | TRBJ2-7 | TRBV7-2 | few | TGTGCCAGCAGCTTAGAGGTGACAGGGGACGAGCAGTACTTC | CASSLEVTGDEQYF
TRBD1 | TRBJ1-6 | TRBV20-1 | . | TGCAGTGCTCCGGGACTTGACAGGGGGGATGATTCACCCCTCCACTTT | CSAPGLDRGDDSPLHF
. | TRBJ1-1 | TRBV9 | . | TGTGCCAGCAGCGCCCGCCCAGAGAGTATGAACACTGAAGCTTTCTTT | CASSARPESMNTEAFF
. | TRBJ1-5 | TRBV6-1 | . | TGTGCCAGCAGGGCGGATAACAGGGCCCCCTACAATCAGCCCCAGCATTTT | CASRADNRAPYNQPQHF
TRBD1 | TRBJ2-5 | TRBV2 | . | TGTGCCAGCAGTAAGGACAGGGGCCGCCCGACCCAGTACTTC | CASSKDRGRPTQYF
. | TRBJ1-1 | TRBV20-1 | . | TGCAGCTTTCCCTGGGTAAACACTGAAGCTTTCTTT | CSFPWVNTEAFF
TRBD1 | TRBJ1-5 | TRBV2 | few | TGTGCCAGCAGTGCGGACAGGGCTGGTGCGGGCAATCAGCCCCAGCATTTT | CASSADRAGAGNQPQHF
. | TRBJ1-1 | TRBV6-5 | . | TGTGCCAGCAGTTACTCAGCAGCTATGAACACTGAAGCTTTCTTT | CASSYSAAMNTEAFF
. | TRBJ2-2 | TRBV28 | once | TGTGCCAGCAGACTCCCGGCGAACACCGGGGAGCTGTTTTTT | CASRLPANTGELFF
. | TRBJ2-1 | TRBV7-2 | . | TGTGCCAGCAGCTTAGTGGGGGAGCGCGACAATGAGCAGTTCTTC | CASSLVGERDNEQFF
. | TRBJ2-7 | TRBV2 | few | TGTGCCAGCAGCCCAGAGGCAGGCCACTACGAGCAGTACTTC | CASSPEAGHYEQYF
TRBD1 | TRBJ1-5 | TRBV10-3 | few | TGTGCCAGCAGGGACAGGGGGACCAATCAGCCCCAGCATTTT | CASRDRGTNQPQHF
. | TRBJ1-5 | TRBV15 | once | TGTGCCACCAGCAGGACTAGCGGGAGGGATCAGCCCCAGCATTTT | CATSRTSGRDQPQHF
. | TRBJ2-5 | TRBV12-3/TRBV12-4 | few | TGTGCCAGCAGTTTCTCCAGCTGGGTAGAGACCCAGTACTTC | CASSFSSWVETQYF
TRBD1 | TRBJ2-5 | TRBV7-8 | . | TGTGCCAGCAGCGACCGACAGGGTTTAAAGACCCAGTACTTC | CASSDRQGLKTQYF
. | TRBJ2-7 | TRBV25-1 | . | TGTGCCCCCGGGACGACGACCTACGAGCAGTACTTC | CAPGTTTYEQYF
. | TRBJ2-5 | TRBV5-1 | . | TGCGCCAGCAGCCAAGAACGAGCCCTCCAAGAGACCCAGTACTTC | CASSQERALQETQYF
TRBD1 | TRBJ1-4 | TRBV12-3/TRBV12-4 | . | TGTGCCAGCAGTTTCACAGGGGCCATCAATGAAAAACTGTTTTTT | CASSFTGAINEKLFF
TRBD1 | TRBJ1-1 | TRBV2 | many | TGTGCCAGCCATACTGGACAGGGAAGGACTGAAGCTTTCTTT | CASHTGQGRTEAFF
. | TRBJ1-5 | TRBV7-2 | many | TGTGCCAGCAGCTTAAGGGAAAATCAGCCCCAGCATTTT | CASSLRENQPQHF
. | TRBJ2-2 | TRBV24-1 | many | TGTGCCACCAGTGATTTGCTTGGTAGATGGCCCGGGGAGCTGTTTTTT | CATSDLLGRWPGELFF
. | TRBJ1-2 | TRBV5-1 | . | TGCGCCAGCAGCTTGGACGGGCCAGGTGGCTACACCTTC | CASSLDGPGGYTF
. | TRBJ1-6 | TRBV10-3 | . | TGTGCCATCAGCGCCGCCGACGACTCACCCCTCCACTTT | CAISAADDSPLHF
. | TRBJ1-2 | TRBV29-1 | . | TGCAGCGACCGCGCCAGGGCCGACTATGGCTACACCTTC | CSDRARADYGYTF
TRBD1 | TRBJ1-2 | TRBV20-1 | many | TGCAGTGCTTTGGACAGGGCGGGCTATGGCTACACCTTC | CSALDRAGYGYTF
. | TRBJ2-7 | TRBV2 | . | TGTGCCAGCACCTCATGGGACGAGCAGTACTTC | CASTSWDEQYF
TRBD1 | TRBJ1-5 | TRBV10-3 | few | TGTGCCACCGGGACAGGGGGTCTTAGCAATCAGCCCCAGCATTTT | CATGTGGLSNQPQHF
. | TRBJ2-7 | TRBV5-1 | few | TGCGCCAGCAGCTTGGATCTGGGAACCTACGAGCAGTACTTC | CASSLDLGTYEQYF
. | TRBJ2-5 | TRBV7-3 | few | TGTGCCAGCAGCTTTTCGACCGGACAAGAGACCCAGTACTTC | CASSFSTGQETQYF
. | TRBJ1-5 | TRBV2 | many | TGTGCCAGCAGTCCGATGGTGGGGAGCAATCAGCCCCAGCATTTT | CASSPMVGSNQPQHF
. | TRBJ2-7 | TRBV7-6 | . | TGTGCCAGCAGCTTTGCTGAGGGGCCCTACGAAAACGAGCAGTACTTC | CASSFAEGPYENEQYF
TRBD1 | TRBJ2-7 | TRBV14 | . | TGTGCCAGCAGCCAAGGAACCTTCAGGGGGGAGCAGTACTTC | CASSQGTFRGEQYF
. | TRBJ2-6 | TRBV5-1 | many | TGCGCCAGCAGCTTGGAAGGGGTCGGGGCCAACGTCCTGACTTTC | CASSLEGVGANVLTF
. | TRBJ2-7 | TRBV7-2 | . | TGTGCCAGCAGCTTGTTTGAAAACGAGCAGTACTTC | CASSLFENEQYF
. | TRBJ1-3 | TRBV15 | . | TGTGCCACCAGCAGAGATGGGTACTCTGGAAACACCATATATTTT | CATSRDGYSGNTIYF
. | TRBJ2-7 | TRBV2 | few | TGTGCCAGCAGTGTTTCGGGAGCGAACTCCTACGAGCAGTACTTC | CASSVSGANSYEQYF
. | TRBJ1-6 | TRBV7-9 | few | TGCGCCAGCGCAACCGACTATAATTCACCCCTCCACTTT | CASATDYNSPLHF
. | TRBJ2-7 | TRBV4-1 | few | TGCGCCAGCAGCCAAGAGAGAGCTAGCCTCTCCTACGAGCAGTACTTC | CASSQERASLSYEQYF
. | TRBJ1-2 | TRBV7-9 | . | TGTGCCAGCAGCAACTTTTCCGGCATGATGAGCTACACCTTC | CASSNFSGMMSYTF
. | TRBJ1-1 | TRBV11-2 | . | TGTGCCAGCAGCTTAGCTTTCAGGGTAAACACTGAAGCTTTCTTT | CASSLAFRVNTEAFF
. | TRBJ1-2 | TRBV20-1 | many | TGCAGTGCTCTATCCGGGACAATGAACTATGGCTACACCTTC | CSALSGTMNYGYTF
. | TRBJ1-1 | TRBV4-3 | once | TGCGCCACCCAACGGACGGTGAACACTGAAGCTTTCTTT | CATQRTVNTEAFF
TRBD1 | TRBJ2-7 | TRBV7-9 | . | TGTGCCAGCAGCCTCCTCGGGACAGGGGAGAACGAGCAGTACTTC | CASSLLGTGENEQYF